These 24 T cell receptor beta chains share one sample of origin, sequenced in a study of control samples from healthy donors and cancer patients. Sequenced by immunoSEQ multiplex PCR; TCRdb stores in-frame clones only, minus some. The data contain about 44,000 clones, about 90% of them seen just once; the ten biggest clones take up about 9.4%. The sequencing sample was made of PBMCs. The source of these receptors is a woman aged 55-75 years with lung cancer.

The chain combines TRBV11-2 with TRBJ1-6; tentatively, D is TRBD1 (6 bases). CDR1 and CDR2 from the germline V gene are SGHAT and FQNNGV. The CDR3 is made up of 17 amino acids. With 0 bases removed from V and 4 bases from J, the gap between germline ends came to 13 bases. The CDR3 bases are TGTGCCAGCAGCTTAGAGTTCGGACAGTCTTATAATTCACCCCTCCACTTT. It is translated as CASSLEFGQSYNSPLHF.

The J gene is TRBJ2-3, the V gene TRBV5-1; possible D gene TRBD1, 5 bases. Trimming removed 0 bases from V and 2 bases from J, with 10 bases in between. The CDR3 runs 15 residues. Germline-derived CDR1 and CDR2 are SGHRS and YFSETQ. CDR3 in amino acids: CASSLVPRDTDTQYF. The CDR3 DNA is TGCGCCAGCAGCTTGGTTCCCAGGGACACAGATACGCAGTATTTT.

The chain employs TRBV11-3 and TRBJ2-7; TRBD1 aligns across 7 bases. J was trimmed by 5 bases and V by 0 bases; bases with no gene match: 7. Germline CDR1 reads SGHNT; CDR2 reads YENEEA. The CDR3 extends over 15 amino acids. The CDR3 DNA reads as TGTGCCAGCAGCTTAGATCCCGGGACAGACGACGAGCAGTACTTC. Amino acid sequence: CASSLDPGTDDEQYF.

V is TRBV6-6 and J is TRBJ1-4, with 7 positions matching TRBD1. Germline values: CDR1 MNHNY, CDR2 SVGAGI (reference sequence). CDR3 length: 16 residues. Germline trimming cut 5 bases from V and 2 bases from J; bases unmatched to any gene: 8. CDR3 nucleotides: TGTGCCAGCAGTCGACAGGGTATAGCCACTAATGAAAAACTGTTTTTT. This sequence encodes CASSRQGIATNEKLFF.

V gene TRBV29-1 combines with J gene TRBJ2-2, with D possibly TRBD1 on 6 matching bases. This CDR3 spans 13 amino acids. The V gene's germline CDR1 is SQVTM and CDR2 ANQGSEA. Trimming stripped 4 bases from V and 7 bases from J, with 13 bases between. In DNA form, the CDR3 reads TGCAGCGTTGCCGCAACAGGGAGCGGGGAGCTGTTTTTT. It encodes CSVAATGSGELFF.

The chain joins TRBV14 to TRBJ1-2; no firm D call. The CDR3 consists of 14 residues. Germline V lookup: CDR1 SGHDN, CDR2 FVKESK. The V end was cut by 1 base, the J end by 10 bases, with 16 bases between. As DNA, the CDR3 is TGTGCCAGCAGCCAAGTTTTCCAGCCTGCGGACTACACCTTC. It codes for CASSQVFQPADYTF.

The genes are TRBV12-5 and TRBJ1-6; the D is unclear. V lost 5 bases and J lost 0, with 20 bases in between. This CDR3 is built from 19 residues. Germline CDR1 and CDR2: LGHNT and FRNRAP. In nucleotides, the CDR3 is TGTGCTAGTGGTAAAAGGGTTCTCTTACACTACTCCTATAATTCACCCCTCCACTTT. It specifies CASGKRVLLHYSYNSPLHF. Variable domain in full (rest from reference TRBV12-5 and TRBJ1-6): DARVTQTPRHKVTEMGQEVTMRCQPILGHNTVFWYRQTMMQGLELLAYFRNRAPLDDSGMPKDRFSAEMPDATLATLKIQPSEPRDSAVYFCASGKRVLLHYSYNSPLHFGNGTRLTVT.

This chain links TRBV5-1 with TRBJ2-1, with TRBD2 matching over 11 bases. The germline V gene has CDR1 SGHRS and CDR2 YFSETQ. J was trimmed by 4 bases and V by 3 bases; bases with no gene match: 6. The CDR3 has 16 amino acids. CDR3 bases: TGCGCCAGCAGCTCGGGGACTAGCGGAAATTACAATGAGCAGTTCTTC. This translates into CASSSGTSGNYNEQFF.

The chain combines TRBV19 with TRBJ2-7, with 14 bases matching TRBD2. With V trimmed by 4 bases and J by 5 bases, 4 bases remained unmatched. Germline CDR1 is LNHDA and CDR2 is SQIVND (reference sequence). The CDR3 covers 15 residues. The CDR3 loop reads CASSRGLAGGNEQYF. The CDR3 DNA reads as TGTGCCAGTAGTAGAGGACTAGCGGGAGGAAACGAGCAGTACTTC.

The rearrangement uses TRBV14 and TRBJ1-6; TRBD1 matches at 8 bases. V shed 1 base, J shed 7 bases, and the junction held 6 bases outside the gene matches. Germline V gene data show CDR1 as SGHDN and CDR2 as FVKESK. The CDR3 sequence is 16 residues long. This CDR3 is CASSQGRTGLNSPLHF. In DNA, the CDR3 is TGTGCCAGCAGCCAAGGAAGGACAGGGTTGAATTCACCCCTCCACTTT.

This sequence joins TRBV28 and TRBJ1-5; D gene unclear. This CDR3 is 15 amino acids long. Germline V gene data show CDR1 as MDHEN and CDR2 as SYDVKM. V was shortened by 2 bases and J by 2 bases, with 10 bases between the two germline ends. The CDR3 DNA reads TGTGCCAGCAGTTTAATCCCGGAACGCAATCAGCCCCAGCATTTT. Translated: CASSLIPERNQPQHF.

This clone was counted only a few times. The CDR3 region has the DNA TGTGCCAGCAGTTTAAGGCGCACTGAAGCTTTCTTT. It encodes CASSLRRTEAFF. The V gene is TRBV12-3 or TRBV12-4, the J gene TRBJ1-1; no definite D call. This CDR3 is 12 amino acids long. The V end was cut by 2 bases, the J end by 4 bases, with 5 bases between.

V is TRBV9 and J is TRBJ2-7; D is perhaps TRBD1 or TRBD2 (5 bases each). CDR3 length: 13 amino acids. The ends were cut back, 3 bases at V and 4 bases at J, with 11 bases in the middle. In germline, CDR1 is SGDLS, CDR2 YYNGEE. The CDR3 region is CASSGGSRYEQYF. DNA of the CDR3: TGTGCCAGCAGCGGGGGGAGCAGGTACGAGCAGTACTTC.

The chain is built from TRBV12-3 or TRBV12-4 and TRBJ2-7; D is unresolved. The CDR3 is 12 amino acids. V lost 6 bases and J lost 0, with 6 bases in between. The CDR3 bases are TGTGCCAGCAGACTGAGCTCCTACGAGCAGTACTTC. Translated, it gives CASRLSSYEQYF.

This chain connects TRBV2 to TRBJ1-1; D uncertain. Germline V lookup: CDR1 SNHLY, CDR2 FYNNEI. The V end lost 4 bases, the J end lost 1 base, and 7 bases lay between the germline ends. The CDR3 covers 13 residues. CDR3 in amino acids: CASSAAGNTEAFF. The CDR3 DNA reads as TGTGCCAGCAGTGCGGCAGGGAACACTGAAGCTTTCTTT. The full variable domain, with the rest looked up from reference TRBV2 and TRBJ1-1, is EPEVTQTPSHQVTQMGQEVILRCVPISNHLYFYWYRQILGQKVEFLVSFYNNEISEKSEIFDDQFSVERPDGSNFTLKIRSTKLEDSAMYFCASSAAGNTEAFFGQGTRLTVV.

The gene calls are TRBV28 and TRBJ2-2, with D perhaps being TRBD1 or TRBD2 (5 bases each). This CDR3 has 16 amino acids. Trimming stripped 6 bases from V and 7 bases from J, with 21 bases between. Per germline, CDR1 MDHEN and CDR2 SYDVKM. The CDR3 is CASSFMGLHEGGELFF. The CDR3, as DNA: TGTGCCAGCAGCTTTATGGGGCTCCACGAGGGCGGGGAGCTGTTTTTT.

The CDR3 region is CASSPYSGSSNEQFF. The CDR3 DNA is TGCGCCAGCAGCCCTTATAGCGGGTCTAGCAATGAGCAGTTCTTC. The chain links TRBV4-1 to TRBJ2-1, with 7 nucleotides matching TRBD2. The germline gives CDR1 MGHRA, CDR2 YSYEKL. Germline trimming cut 4 bases from V and 6 bases from J; bases unmatched to any gene: 9. This CDR3 has 15 amino acids.

This rearrangement joins TRBV28 to TRBJ1-1; D perhaps matches TRBD1 (6 bases). V lost 6 bases, J lost 4 bases, and 18 bases lay in between. CDR1 is MDHEN and CDR2 is SYDVKM in the germline V gene. CDR3 length equals 15 residues. CDR3 coding DNA: TGTGCCAGCAGGTTGTATGGGGGGCTGTTCACTGAAGCTTTCTTT. Translated, it gives CASRLYGGLFTEAFF.

V is TRBV2 and J is TRBJ1-1, with 7 bases matching TRBD1. The length of the CDR3 is 13 residues. Germline-derived CDR1 and CDR2 are SNHLY and FYNNEI. The J segment lost 8 bases and the V segment lost 7 bases, leaving 10 bases of the junction unmatched. The DNA of the CDR3 is TGTGCCAGCAATCGACAGGGTTGGAGCGAAGCTTTCTTT. Amino acid sequence: CASNRQGWSEAFF.

The J gene is TRBJ1-1, the V gene TRBV6-1; D unclear. The germline V gene has CDR1 MNHNS and CDR2 SASEGT. The CDR3 is 14 amino acids. V was shortened by 1 base and J by 1 base, with 7 bases between the two germline ends. CDR3 in DNA: TGTGCCAGCAGTGAAGAATGGCAGAACACTGAAGCTTTCTTT. Translation: CASSEEWQNTEAFF.

The genes are TRBV25-1 and TRBJ1-6; 7 nucleotides agree with TRBD1. The CDR3 is 17 amino acids. Looked up from germline, CDR1 is MGHDK and CDR2 is SYGVNS. J was trimmed by 9 bases and V by 6 bases; bases with no gene match: 17. CDR3 nucleotide sequence: TGTGCCAGCAGCGCTGGGGGAGGGGGCTCGGTCGGTTCACCCCTCCACTTT. Protein sequence: CASSAGGGGSVGSPLHF. Together with reference TRBV25-1 and TRBJ1-6, the CDR3 gives the full variable domain: EADIYQTPRYLVIGTGKKITLECSQTMGHDKMYWYQQDPGMELHLIHYSYGVNSTEKGDLSSESTVSRIRTEHFPLTLESARPSHTSQYLCASSAGGGGSVGSPLHFGNGTRLTVT.

As to this clone: This CDR3 is also generated by other DNA sequences in the sample. Here the CDR3 reads CASNYKGGAGELFF. The CDR3 DNA reads as TGCGCCAGCAACTACAAGGGGGGTGCCGGGGAGCTGTTTTTT. The chain employs TRBV5-1 and TRBJ2-2, with D possibly being TRBD1 or TRBD2 (6 bases each). Per germline, CDR1 SGHRS and CDR2 YFSETQ. The CDR3 contains 14 residues. Trimming removed 6 bases from V and 6 bases from J, with 15 bases in between. Together with reference TRBV5-1 and TRBJ2-2, the CDR3 gives the full variable domain: KAGVTQTPRYLIKTRGQQVTLSCSPISGHRSVSWYQQTPGQGLQFLFEYFSETQRNKGNFPGRFSGRQFSNSRSEMNVSTLELGDSALYLCASNYKGGAGELFFGEGSRLTVL.

The J gene is TRBJ2-7, the V gene TRBV18, with 14 positions matching TRBD2. The CDR3 sequence is 15 residues long. Germline V gives CDR1 KGHSH, CDR2 LQKENI. The junction had 1 base not matched to a gene; V was cut back by 6 bases and J by 0 bases. CDR3 DNA: TGTGCCAGCTCCGGGACTAGCGGGAGCTCCTACGAGCAGTACTTC. Protein sequence: CASSGTSGSSYEQYF.

The J gene is TRBJ2-1, the V gene TRBV3-1 (or the pseudogene TRBV3-2); no clear D gene. Between the trimmed V and J ends, which lost 2 bases and 1 base, there was a span of 6 bases. Germline CDR1 LGHDT, CDR2 YNNKEL (reference sequence). CDR3 size: 14 residues. CDR3 in amino acids: CASSQRISYNEQFF. The CDR3 DNA sequence: TGTGCCAGCAGCCAAAGGATTTCCTACAATGAGCAGTTCTTC.